These 9 T cell receptor beta chains originate from one sample sequenced in a study of blood T cell repertoires in COVID-19. TCRdb keeps only in-frame clones here, not all; method: immunoSEQ multiplex PCR. Among about 71,000 clones listed, roughly nine tenths were seen once. Sequenced sample: peripheral blood. The receptors originated from a man between 50 and 59 years old with acute or convalescent COVID-19.

This clone has a single count. The J gene is TRBJ2-7, the V gene TRBV12-3 or TRBV12-4, with D tentatively TRBD2 (5 bases). The CDR3 has 12 amino acids. V was cut by 4 bases and J by 5 bases, with 9 bases left in between. The CDR3 is CASSSGNHEQYV. CDR3 in DNA: TGTGCCAGCAGTTCGGGGAACCACGAGCAGTACGTC.

This chain connects TRBV7-9 to TRBJ2-1; TRBD2 matches at 7 bases. CDR1 SEHNR and CDR2 FQNEAQ come from the germline V gene (reference sequence). V gave up 4 bases and J gave up 0 bases; unmatched junction bases: 6. This CDR3 has 16 amino acids. DNA of the CDR3: TGTGCCAGCAGCTCCGTTGGCGGGAGCTCCTACAATGAGCAGTTCTTC. Encoded protein: CASSSVGGSSYNEQFF.

This sequence joins TRBV12-3 or TRBV12-4 and TRBJ1-2; weak D call: TRBD1 (6 bases). The CDR3 covers 13 residues. V was pared by 6 bases and J by 2 bases, with 10 bases between. The CDR3 spells CASRYGQNYGYTF. As DNA, the CDR3 is TGTGCCAGCAGATATGGACAGAACTATGGCTACACCTTC.

The V gene is TRBV28, the J gene TRBJ1-5; 9 bases are shared with TRBD1. In germline, CDR1 is MDHEN, CDR2 SYDVKM. This CDR3 spans 16 amino acids. J lost 0 bases, V lost 5 bases, and 5 bases had no gene match. For the CDR3, the DNA is TGTGCCAGCAGTACAGGGGGCGCGGGTAGCAATCAGCCCCAGCATTTT. Translating it yields CASSTGGAGSNQPQHF.

This clone appeared a single time. The rearrangement uses TRBV6-5 and TRBJ2-3, with TRBD2 identical over 11 bases. The CDR3 covers 15 residues. Germline-derived CDR1 and CDR2 are MNHEY and SVGAGI. Losses at the gene ends were 6 bases for V and 5 bases for J; bases not matched to a gene: 7. The CDR3 region is CASRQLAGAGDTQYF. The CDR3 region has the DNA TGTGCCAGCAGACAACTAGCGGGGGCGGGAGATACGCAGTATTTT.

CDR3: CASSIGPGRYTEAFF. The CDR3 nucleotides are TGTGCCAGTAGTATTGGCCCGGGAAGATACACTGAAGCTTTCTTT. This chain joins TRBV19 and TRBJ1-1; D gene uncertain. Trimming cost V 3 bases and J 3 bases, with 14 bases left between them. The CDR3 spans 15 residues. In germline, CDR1 is LNHDA, CDR2 SQIVND (reference sequence).

The chain carries TRBV28 and TRBJ1-1; 11 positions agree with TRBD1. CDR1 and CDR2 (germline): MDHEN, SYDVKM. The CDR3 is 14 amino acids. V lost 2 bases to trimming and J lost 4 bases; unmatched junction nucleotides: 0. This CDR3 reads CASSLGTGGTEAFF. For the CDR3, the DNA is TGTGCCAGCAGTTTAGGGACAGGGGGCACTGAAGCTTTCTTT.

This clone occurred once. V is TRBV19 and J is TRBJ2-2, with a tentative D call TRBD2 (6 bases). The length of the CDR3 is 15 residues. Per germline, CDR1 LNHDA and CDR2 SQIVND (reference sequence). V shed 2 bases and J shed 7 bases, with 14 bases lying between them. In DNA form, the CDR3 reads TGTGCCAGTAGTATAATTGGGGGGTCTGGCGGGGAGCTGTTTTTT. Protein sequence: CASSIIGGSGGELFF.

The rearrangement uses TRBV29-1 and TRBJ1-1, with D possibly being TRBD1 (5 bases). This CDR3 is built from 13 residues. Trimming took off 6 bases at V and 3 bases at J, with 14 bases between the two ends. Germline V gene data show CDR1 as SQVTM and CDR2 as ANQGSEA. CDR3 region: CSVLIGDYTEAFF. CDR3 DNA sequence: TGCAGCGTATTGATAGGGGACTACACTGAAGCTTTCTTT.